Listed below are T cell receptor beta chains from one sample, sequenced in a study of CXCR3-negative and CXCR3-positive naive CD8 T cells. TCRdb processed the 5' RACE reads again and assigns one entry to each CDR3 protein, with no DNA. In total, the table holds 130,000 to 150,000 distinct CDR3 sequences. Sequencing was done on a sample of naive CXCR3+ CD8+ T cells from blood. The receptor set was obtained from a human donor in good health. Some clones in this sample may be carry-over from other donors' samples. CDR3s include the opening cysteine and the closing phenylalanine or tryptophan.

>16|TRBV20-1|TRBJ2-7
CSARATPGQGVWEQYF
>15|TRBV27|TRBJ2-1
CASLERGGLYNEQFF
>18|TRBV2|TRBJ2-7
CASSEAWSGGPRGYEQYF
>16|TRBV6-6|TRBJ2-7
CASSYSDQGSSYEQYF
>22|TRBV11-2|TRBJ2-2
CAGSFGSFLAGGGRVDTGELFF
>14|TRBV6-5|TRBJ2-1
CASSWSGAYNEQFF
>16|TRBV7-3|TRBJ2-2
CATPRAENANTGEPFF
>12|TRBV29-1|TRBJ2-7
CSVEASTYEQYF
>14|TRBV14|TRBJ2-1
CASSPGSDYNEQFF
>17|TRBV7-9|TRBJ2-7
CASSSTFWGGREYEQYF
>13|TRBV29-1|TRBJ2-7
CSAGDVGSYEQYF
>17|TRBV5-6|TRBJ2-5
CASSMTAGGPFQETQYF
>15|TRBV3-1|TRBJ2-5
CASSARLEGQETQYF
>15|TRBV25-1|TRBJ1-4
CASSGQGGSNEKLFF
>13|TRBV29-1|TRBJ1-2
CSVAGPTLYGYTF
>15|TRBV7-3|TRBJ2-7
CASSPIASGPYEQYF
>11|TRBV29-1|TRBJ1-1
CSSFEYTEAFF
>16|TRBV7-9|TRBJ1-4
CASSFPLGWRGEKLFF
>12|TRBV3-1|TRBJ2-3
CASSRETDTQYF
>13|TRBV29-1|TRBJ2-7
CSVEYPSSYEQYF
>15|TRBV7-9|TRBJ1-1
CASSSKDDLNTEAFF
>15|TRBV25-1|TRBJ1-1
CASSDPTGFGTEAFF
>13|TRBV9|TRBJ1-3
CASSVHTGNTIYF
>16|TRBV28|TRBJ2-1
CASTTPAEGPYNEQFF
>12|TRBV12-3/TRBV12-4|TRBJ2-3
CASTPGSDTQYF
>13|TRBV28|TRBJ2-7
CASSFETVNEQYF